This TCR beta chain emerged from a study of CD8 T cells in ankylosing spondylitis. Findings and caveats of the study: Seemingly distinctive of ankylosing spondylitis blood was a TCR beta motif formed by eight highly homologous variants.

Unmatched junction bases numbered 8, after V lost 6 bases and J lost 3 bases. The CDR3 consists of 15 residues. The germline gives CDR1 SQVTM, CDR2 ANQGSEA. Each CDR3 protein gets one entry after TCRdb re-called the 5' RACE reads with MiXCR. Among approximately 540,000 distinct CDR3 sequences listed, about 12% were seen once. At least ten counts were recorded for this clonotype. As yet, its antigen is unknown. This chain joins TRBV29-1 and TRBJ2-7, with TRBD2 identical over 13 bases. The receptor's source is a male donor with ankylosing spondylitis. The sequenced sample consisted of blood, either unsorted or a sorted T cell fraction (not recorded which). The CDR3 here is CSVVPGLAGNYEQYF. CDR3 coding DNA: TGCAGCGTGGTCCCGGGACTAGCGGGGAACTACGAGCAGTACTTC.